This T cell receptor (beta chain) was recorded in a study of response to subunit inactivated influenza vaccine. TCRdb independently ran MiXCR on the RT-PCR reads; one entry per CDR3 protein. The sample holds about 700,000 distinct CDR3 sequences, approximately 13% seen once. This clonotype has only a few counts. What it binds is not known. Study-wide points: Every seasonal influenza vaccination brings in few new T cells, the authors suggested.

The CDR3 is made up of 15 amino acids. Deletions cut 4 bases from V and 3 bases from J, with 17 bases between. CDR1 and CDR2 (germline): SGDLS, YYNGEE. The clonotype comes from a man aged 50 or older who received an inactivated influenza vaccine. The sample was PBMCs from blood, taken around two weeks before vaccination. The chain employs TRBV9 and TRBJ2-7; unclear D gene. CDR3 loop: CASSPRSTAIYEQYF. The DNA of the CDR3 is TGTGCCAGCAGCCCCCGGTCCACGGCAATCTACGAGCAGTACTTC.